A selection of T cell receptor beta chains follows, all from one sample in a study of OX40 agonist ivuxolimab in advanced cancers. TCRdb's table, derived via immunoSEQ multiplex PCR, lists solely in-frame clones and lacks some. Seen here are 75,000 to 95,000 clones, about 91% observed once, and the top ten hold about 2.5%. The sample in question was CD4+ or CD8+ T cells sorted from blood, obtained in a trial of the OX40 agonist ivuxolimab. These receptors were obtained from an adult with an advanced solid tumor such as melanoma, head and neck, liver or kidney cancer. Both conserved end residues are part of each CDR3. A D gene is named only where the DNA matches it firmly. Clone size is shown for a subset of rows, as once, few, many or a class of expanded clone.

J gene,V gene,D gene,clone size,CDR3 length,CDR3 DNA,CDR3 protein
TRBJ1-2,TRBV18,TRBD1,NA,13,TGTGCCAGCTCACCAGGGACAGGGCCTGGCTACACCTTC,CASSPGTGPGYTF
TRBJ1-5,TRBV4-1,NA,NA,17,TGCGCCAGCAGCCAAAGCTCCCGGGGGCTGTATGGACAGCCCCAGCATTTT,CASSQSSRGLYGQPQHF
TRBJ2-7,TRBV4-1,NA,NA,14,TGCGCCAGCAGCCAAGTTTGGCCTTCCTACGAGCAGTACTTC,CASSQVWPSYEQYF
TRBJ1-2,TRBV4-2,NA,few,15,TGTGCCAGCAGCCAAGAATCCAGAGATCCCTATGGCTACACCTTC,CASSQESRDPYGYTF
TRBJ1-2,TRBV21-1,NA,NA,17,TGTGCCAGCAGCAAAGCGCTGGTCCAGCAATTTAACTATGGCTACACCTTC,CASSKALVQQFNYGYTF
TRBJ2-1,TRBV29-1,NA,NA,13,TGCAGCGTTGACCCGGCTGGGGTTAATGAGCAGTTCTTC,CSVDPAGVNEQFF
TRBJ2-7,TRBV27,TRBD1,NA,15,TGTGCCAGCAGACCGGGGACAGGGGGCAGTTACGAGCAGTACTTC,CASRPGTGGSYEQYF
TRBJ2-3,TRBV6-1,NA,NA,15,TGTGCCAGCAGTGATCAGGGACACAGCACAGATACGCAGTATTTT,CASSDQGHSTDTQYF
TRBJ2-5,TRBV27,TRBD2,NA,15,TGTGCCAGCAGCCCCCGACTAGCGGGAGGTGAGACCCAGTACTTC,CASSPRLAGGETQYF
TRBJ2-5,TRBV2,NA,NA,11,TGTGCCAGCAGAACTGTGGAGACCCAGTACTTC,CASRTVETQYF
TRBJ2-3,TRBV5-1,TRBD2,NA,14,TGCGCCAGCAGATCTAGCGGGAGTGCAGATACGCAGTATTTT,CASRSSGSADTQYF
TRBJ2-3,TRBV11-2,NA,NA,14,TGTGCCAGCAGCTCTATTCGGGGAACAGATACGCAGTATTTT,CASSSIRGTDTQYF
TRBJ2-7,TRBV6-1,TRBD1,NA,11,TGTGCCGGAGGACAGGGCTACGAGCAGTACTTC,CAGGQGYEQYF
TRBJ2-3,TRBV5-1,TRBD2,NA,16,TGCGCCAGCAGCCGCGGACTAGCGGGATCAACCGATACGCAGTATTTT,CASSRGLAGSTDTQYF
TRBJ1-1,TRBV30,NA,NA,13,TGTGCCTGGAGCCGGGACGGGCCCACTGAAGCTTTCTTT,CAWSRDGPTEAFF
TRBJ1-4,TRBV5-8,NA,few,14,TGTGCCAGCAGCCTTATCGCGGCTGGTGAAAAACTGTTTTTT,CASSLIAAGEKLFF
TRBJ1-4,TRBV19,NA,NA,15,TGTGCCAGTAGTATACTACGGGGGTCTAAGGAAAAACTGTTTTTT,CASSILRGSKEKLFF
TRBJ1-5,TRBV5-6,TRBD1,once,12,TGTGCCAGCAGCTTGCTGGACAGGGCCCAGCATTTT,CASSLLDRAQHF
TRBJ2-7,TRBV27,TRBD2,NA,17,TGTGCCAGCAGTCCTCGAACCCTAGCGGGGCCCTCCTACGAGCAGTACTTC,CASSPRTLAGPSYEQYF